One and the same sample provided the 18 T cell receptor beta chains below, sequenced in a study of blood T cell repertoires in COVID-19. The repertoire was sequenced with immunoSEQ multiplex PCR; TCRdb's copy has only in-frame clones and lacks some. The sample comprises about 62,000 clones, roughly 89% of which are singletons, and roughly 1.4% rests with the top ten. Source material: peripheral blood. The receptors derive from a woman over 75 with acute or convalescent COVID-19.

The genes are TRBV7-9 and TRBJ1-1; D not resolved. The CDR3 covers 15 residues. V lost 4 bases, J lost 5 bases, and 17 bases lay in between. The germline gives CDR1 SEHNR, CDR2 FQNEAQ (reference sequence). The CDR3 DNA follows: TGTGCCAGCAGCTCCATGGGTGGACTCCGGACTGAAGCTTTCTTT. This sequence encodes CASSSMGGLRTEAFF.

V and J are TRBV5-5 and TRBJ1-3; 7 bases map to TRBD1. V dropped 4 bases and J dropped 0; count of bases not matched to a gene: 7. In germline, CDR1 is SGHKS, CDR2 YYEKEE (reference sequence). The CDR3 is 16 amino acids. The DNA for the CDR3 is TGTGCCAGCAGCATCGACAGGGCGAGCTCTGGAAACACCATATATTTT. Protein: CASSIDRASSGNTIYF. Together with reference TRBV5-5 and TRBJ1-3, the CDR3 gives the full variable domain: DAGVTQSPTHLIKTRGQQVTLRCSPISGHKSVSWYQQVLGQGPQFIFQYYEKEERGRGNFPDRFSARQFPNYSSELNVNALLLGDSALYLCASSIDRASSGNTIYFGEGSWLTVV.

This chain joins TRBV6-6 and TRBJ1-1; TRBD1 matches 8 bases. This CDR3 is built from 14 residues. V lost 6 bases, J lost 1 base, and 4 bases stayed unmatched. Germline V CDR1 and CDR2: MNHNY, SVGAGI (reference sequence). This CDR3 reads CASRVGQENTEAFF. DNA for the CDR3: TGTGCCAGCAGAGTGGGACAGGAGAACACTGAAGCTTTCTTT.

The table lists this clone with a count of one. The genes are TRBV19 and TRBJ1-4, with 7 bases lining up with TRBD1. J was trimmed by 0 bases and V by 5 bases; bases with no gene match: 3. The CDR3 is 15 amino acids. Germline loops: CDR1 LNHDA, CDR2 SQIVND (reference sequence). The CDR3 reads CASSETGTTNEKLFF. The CDR3 DNA sequence: TGTGCCAGTAGTGAGACAGGGACAACTAATGAAAAACTGTTTTTT.

The DNA of the CDR3 is TGTGCCAGCAGCAAGGGGGACAGGGGAGTCCCCTACGAGCAGTACTTC. Translated: CASSKGDRGVPYEQYF. V gene TRBV5-4 combines with J gene TRBJ2-7; 10 bases align to TRBD1. The length of the CDR3 is 16 residues. V trimming: 4 bases; J trimming: 2 bases; junction bases outside the gene matches: 9. CDR1 and CDR2 (germline): SGHNT, YYREEE (reference sequence).

The chain carries TRBV18 and TRBJ1-5; 10 bases agree with TRBD1. The CDR3 has 16 residues. The germline V gene encodes CDR1 KGHSH and CDR2 LQKENI. The V gene end was trimmed by 3 bases and the J gene end by 7 bases; junction bases not matched to a gene: 9. The CDR3 is CASSPRATGGGQPQHF. The CDR3 nucleotides are TGTGCCAGCTCACCCCGGGCGACAGGGGGCGGCCAGCCCCAGCATTTT.

The chain is built from TRBV24-1 and TRBJ1-1; 7 nucleotides line up with TRBD1. The germline gives CDR1 KGHDR, CDR2 SFDVKD. V lost 7 bases to trimming and J lost 1 base; unmatched junction nucleotides: 2. This CDR3 is built from 13 residues. CDR3 region: CATRQGTNTEAFF. CDR3 sequence (DNA): TGTGCCACCAGACAGGGGACGAACACTGAAGCTTTCTTT.

CDR3 in DNA: TGCGCCAGCAGTCGGGGTGGCGGGATCGACGAGCAGTACTTC. Its translation: CASSRGGGIDEQYF. This chain connects TRBV5-1 to TRBJ2-7; D may be TRBD2 (6 bases). Trimming shortened V by 5 bases and J by 5 bases, and 17 bases separated the two germline ends. CDR3 length: 14 residues. The V gene's germline CDR1 is SGHRS and CDR2 YFSETQ. Drawing the rest from reference TRBV5-1 and TRBJ2-7, the complete variable domain is KAGVTQTPRYLIKTRGQQVTLSCSPISGHRSVSWYQQTPGQGLQFLFEYFSETQRNKGNFPGRFSGRQFSNSRSEMNVSTLELGDSALYLCASSRGGGIDEQYFGPGTRLTVT.

CDR3 amino acids: CASSFNWNTEAFF. CDR3 in DNA: TGTGCCAGCAGTTTTAATTGGAACACTGAAGCTTTCTTT. The V call is TRBV27, the J call TRBJ1-1, with no clear D. With 3 bases removed from V and 1 base from J, the gap between germline ends came to 6 bases. The length of the CDR3 is 13 residues. The germline V gene has CDR1 MNHEY and CDR2 SMNVEV (reference sequence).

The J gene is TRBJ1-1, the V gene TRBV3-1 (or the pseudogene TRBV3-2), with D possibly TRBD1 on 5 matching bases. CDR3 length equals 13 residues. Germline loops: CDR1 LGHDT, CDR2 YNNKEL (reference sequence). The CDR3 loop is CACGDPGNTEAFF. The CDR3, as DNA: TGTGCTTGCGGGGACCCCGGGAACACTGAAGCTTTCTTT.

The chain employs TRBV15 and TRBJ1-2; TRBD1 is a possible D gene (5 bases). This CDR3 spans 13 amino acids. Trimming pared 4 bases from V and 5 bases from J, leaving 11 bases between. The germline CDR1 and CDR2 sequences are LNHNV and YYDKDF (reference sequence). The CDR3 here is CATSMGQLYGYTF. The CDR3 DNA is TGTGCCACCAGCATGGGGCAGCTATATGGCTACACCTTC.

The chain uses TRBV5-4 and TRBJ1-1, with TRBD1 matching over 8 bases. The CDR3 spans 15 residues. Germline values: CDR1 SGHNT, CDR2 YYREEE (reference sequence). The trim removed 3 bases at V and 2 bases at J, leaving 6 bases unmatched. CDR3 sequence (DNA): TGTGCCAGCAGCTCACAGGGGGTGATTAACACTGAAGCTTTCTTT. Amino acid sequence: CASSSQGVINTEAFF.

The rearrangement links TRBV3-1 (or the pseudogene TRBV3-2) to TRBJ1-3, with 8 bases fitting TRBD1. The CDR3 consists of 15 residues. V gave up 2 bases and J gave up 2 bases; unmatched junction bases: 2. The germline V gene encodes CDR1 LGHDT and CDR2 YNNKEL (reference sequence). The CDR3 is CASSQQQGAGNTIYF. The DNA for the CDR3 is TGTGCCAGCAGCCAACAACAGGGGGCTGGAAACACCATATATTTT.

The chain has TRBV15 and TRBJ1-1; D gene uncertain. The CDR3 extends over 16 amino acids. Trimming removed 3 bases at V and 4 bases at J, with 18 bases between. Per germline, CDR1 LNHNV and CDR2 YYDKDF (reference sequence). The CDR3 DNA is TGTGCCACCAGCAGTCGTAGTACCCCGCGGGGCACTGAAGCTTTCTTT. Translated: CATSSRSTPRGTEAFF. The full variable domain, its missing parts supplied by reference TRBV15 and TRBJ1-1, is DAMVIQNPRYQVTQFGKPVTLSCSQTLNHNVMYWYQQKSSQAPKLLFHYYDKDFNNEADTPDNFQSRRPNTSFCFLDIRSPGLGDTAMYLCATSSRSTPRGTEAFFGQGTRLTVV.

The V and J genes are TRBV2 and TRBJ1-1; D is uncertain. Trimming took 6 bases from V and 4 from J, leaving 9 bases between them. The germline gives CDR1 SNHLY, CDR2 FYNNEI. The CDR3 totals 12 residues. The CDR3 here is CASSGDTTEAFF. CDR3 DNA: TGTGCCAGCAGCGGTGACACCACTGAAGCTTTCTTT.

This sequence joins TRBV11-3 and TRBJ2-3; the D is unclear. V lost 3 bases, J lost 3 bases, and 13 bases lay in between. Germline CDR1 SGHNT, CDR2 YENEEA. The CDR3 length is 15 residues. The CDR3 loop reads CASSFGSFPTDTQYF. CDR3 in DNA: TGTGCCAGCAGCTTCGGGTCTTTCCCTACAGATACGCAGTATTTT.

The chain recombines TRBV7-3 with TRBJ2-5; TRBD1 aligns across 8 bases. The V gene's germline CDR1 is SGHTA and CDR2 FQGTGA. CDR3 length: 15 amino acids. Losses at the gene ends were 1 base for V and 5 bases for J; bases not matched to a gene: 6. The CDR3 here is CASSLNGRGPETQYF. The CDR3 DNA is TGTGCCAGCAGCTTAAACGGCAGGGGGCCGGAGACCCAGTACTTC.

This sequence joins TRBV5-1 and TRBJ2-2; TRBD2 matches 7 bases. Germline V gene sequence: CDR1 SGHRS, CDR2 YFSETQ. There are 16 residues in the CDR3. With V trimmed by 0 bases and J by 1 base, 3 bases remained unmatched. CDR3 residues: CASSLDASGNTGELFF. The CDR3 DNA sequence: TGCGCCAGCAGCTTGGATGCTAGCGGGAACACCGGGGAGCTGTTTTTT.